This TCR beta chain was found in a study of blood T cell repertoires in COVID-19. Background on the study: The analysed material was cDNA or gDNA that came from T cells, B-cell-depleted T cells, or PBMCs.

J was trimmed by 7 bases and V by 2 bases; bases with no gene match: 8. Looked up from germline, CDR1 is MNHEY and CDR2 is SVGAGI. The CDR3 is 15 amino acids. This clone was counted between two and nine times. Participants came from about two dozen US areas, aged about 18 to 100 years. Participants' reported clinical history set cohort assignment. Generated by immunoSEQ multiplex PCR, the TCRdb table keeps only in-frame clones and is missing some. Counted here are under 400,000 clones, about 86% occurring once; the ten biggest clones make up 4% to 5%. The receptor was derived from a woman in her forties with acute COVID-19. The chain joins TRBV6-5 to TRBJ1-5; 7 bases are a match to TRBD1. Sequencing used PBMCs or T cells enriched from blood (not recorded which). The DNA of the CDR3 is TGTGCCAGCAGTTACACAAGGGGGCCAGGGCAGCCCCAGCATTTT. This codes for CASSYTRGPGQPQHF.